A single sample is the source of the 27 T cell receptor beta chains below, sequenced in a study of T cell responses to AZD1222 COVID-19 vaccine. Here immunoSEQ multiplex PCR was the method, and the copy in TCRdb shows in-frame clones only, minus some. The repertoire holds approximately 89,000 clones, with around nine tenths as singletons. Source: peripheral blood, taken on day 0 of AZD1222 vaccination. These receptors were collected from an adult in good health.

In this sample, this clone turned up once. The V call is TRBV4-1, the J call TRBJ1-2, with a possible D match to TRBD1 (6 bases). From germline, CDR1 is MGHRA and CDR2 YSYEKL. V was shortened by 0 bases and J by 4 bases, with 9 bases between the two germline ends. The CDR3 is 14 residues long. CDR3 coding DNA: TGCGCCAGCAGCCAAGATAACAGGGTCTATGGCTACACCTTC. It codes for CASSQDNRVYGYTF.

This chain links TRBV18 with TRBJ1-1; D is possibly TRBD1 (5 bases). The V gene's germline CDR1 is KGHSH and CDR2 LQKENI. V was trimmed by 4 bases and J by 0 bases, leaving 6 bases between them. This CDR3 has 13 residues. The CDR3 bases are TGTGCCAGCTCACAAGGGGTGAACACTGAAGCTTTCTTT. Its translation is CASSQGVNTEAFF.

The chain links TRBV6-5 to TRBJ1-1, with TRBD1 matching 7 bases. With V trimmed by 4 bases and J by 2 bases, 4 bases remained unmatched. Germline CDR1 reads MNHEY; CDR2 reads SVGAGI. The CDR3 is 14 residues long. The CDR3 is CASSSTGANTEAFF. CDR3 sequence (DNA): TGTGCCAGCAGTTCCACAGGGGCCAACACTGAAGCTTTCTTT.

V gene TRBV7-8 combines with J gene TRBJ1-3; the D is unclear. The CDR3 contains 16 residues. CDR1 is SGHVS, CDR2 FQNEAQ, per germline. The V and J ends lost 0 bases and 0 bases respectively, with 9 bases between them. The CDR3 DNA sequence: TGTGCCAGCAGCTTAGCAATAGGTCGCTCTGGAAACACCATATATTTT. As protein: CASSLAIGRSGNTIYF.

The CDR3 loop is CASSLPTGAIQETQYF. The CDR3, as DNA: TGCGCCAGCAGCTTGCCAACGGGGGCGATCCAAGAGACCCAGTACTTC. The chain uses TRBV5-1 and TRBJ2-5, with D perhaps assigned TRBD1 or TRBD2 (6 bases each). This CDR3 has 16 residues. CDR1 is SGHRS and CDR2 is YFSETQ in the germline V gene. V was shortened by 1 base and J by 1 base, with 14 bases between the two germline ends.

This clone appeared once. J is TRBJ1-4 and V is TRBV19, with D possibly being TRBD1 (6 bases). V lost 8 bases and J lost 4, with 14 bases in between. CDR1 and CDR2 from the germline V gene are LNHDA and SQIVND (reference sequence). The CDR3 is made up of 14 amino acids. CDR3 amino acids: CASGVTGINEKLFF. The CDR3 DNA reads TGTGCCAGTGGAGTGACAGGAATTAATGAAAAACTGTTTTTT.

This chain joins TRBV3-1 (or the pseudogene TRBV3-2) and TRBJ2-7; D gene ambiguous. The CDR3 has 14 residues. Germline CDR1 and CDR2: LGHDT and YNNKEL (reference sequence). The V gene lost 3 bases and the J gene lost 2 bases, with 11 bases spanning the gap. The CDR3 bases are TGTGCCAGCAGCCATAACACCAAAGCCTACGAGCAGTACTTC. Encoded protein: CASSHNTKAYEQYF.

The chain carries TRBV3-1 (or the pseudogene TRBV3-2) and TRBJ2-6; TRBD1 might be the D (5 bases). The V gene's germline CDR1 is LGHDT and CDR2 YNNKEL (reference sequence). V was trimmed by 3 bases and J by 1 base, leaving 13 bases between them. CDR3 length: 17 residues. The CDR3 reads CASSQGRALSGANVLTF. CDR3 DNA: TGTGCCAGCAGCCAGGGCAGGGCGCTATCTGGGGCCAACGTCCTGACTTTC.

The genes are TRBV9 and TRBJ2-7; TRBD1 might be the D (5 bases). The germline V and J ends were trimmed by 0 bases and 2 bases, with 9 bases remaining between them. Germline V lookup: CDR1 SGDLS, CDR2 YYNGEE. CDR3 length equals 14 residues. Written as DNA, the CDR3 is TGTGCCAGCAGCGTAGACAGGTATGCCTACGAGCAGTACTTC. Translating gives CASSVDRYAYEQYF.

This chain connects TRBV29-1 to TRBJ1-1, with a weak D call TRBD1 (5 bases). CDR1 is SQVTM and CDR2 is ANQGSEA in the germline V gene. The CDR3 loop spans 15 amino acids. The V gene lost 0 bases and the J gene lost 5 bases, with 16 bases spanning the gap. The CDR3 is CSVEDREGRKTEAFF. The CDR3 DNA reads TGCAGCGTTGAAGATCGGGAGGGGAGGAAGACTGAAGCTTTCTTT.

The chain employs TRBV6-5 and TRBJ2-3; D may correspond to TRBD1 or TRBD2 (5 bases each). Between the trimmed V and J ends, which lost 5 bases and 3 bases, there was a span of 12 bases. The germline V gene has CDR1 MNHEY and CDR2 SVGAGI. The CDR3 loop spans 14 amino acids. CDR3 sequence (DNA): TGTGCCAGCAGTAGGGACGGATCTACAGATACGCAGTATTTT. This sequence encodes CASSRDGSTDTQYF.

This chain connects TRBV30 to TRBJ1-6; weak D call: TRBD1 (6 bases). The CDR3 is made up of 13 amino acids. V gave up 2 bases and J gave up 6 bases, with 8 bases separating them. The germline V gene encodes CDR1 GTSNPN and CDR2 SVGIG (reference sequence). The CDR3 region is CAWSTGLNSPLHF. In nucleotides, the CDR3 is TGTGCCTGGAGTACAGGGCTTAATTCACCCCTCCACTTT.

CDR3 residues: CASSYSYSLETQYF. The DNA of the CDR3 is TGTGCCAGCAGTTACTCGTACTCCCTCGAGACCCAGTACTTC. The chain carries TRBV6-5 and TRBJ2-5; D unresolved. V lost 0 bases and J 5 bases, leaving 10 bases between the germline ends. Germline CDR1 is MNHEY and CDR2 is SVGAGI. The CDR3 has 14 amino acids.

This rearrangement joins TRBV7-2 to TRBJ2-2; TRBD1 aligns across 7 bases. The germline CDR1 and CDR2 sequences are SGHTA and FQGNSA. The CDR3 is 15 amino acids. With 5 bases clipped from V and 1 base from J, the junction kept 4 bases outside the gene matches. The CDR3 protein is CASSPRDRNTGELFF. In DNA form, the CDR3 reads TGTGCCAGCAGCCCCCGGGACAGGAACACCGGGGAGCTGTTTTTT. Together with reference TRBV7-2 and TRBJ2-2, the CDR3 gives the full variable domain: GAGVSQSPSNKVTEKGKDVELRCDPISGHTALYWYRQSLGQGLEFLIYFQGNSAPDKSGLPSDRFSAERTGGSVSTLTIQRTQQEDSAVYLCASSPRDRNTGELFFGEGSRLTVL.

The CDR3 spells CASSSRTDSTDTQYF. The CDR3 DNA is TGTGCCAGCAGTTCCCGGACAGATTCCACAGATACGCAGTATTTT. The chain joins TRBV6-5 to TRBJ2-3, with D possibly TRBD1 on 6 matching bases. V was trimmed by 4 bases and J by 2 bases, leaving 13 bases between them. Per the germline V gene, CDR1 is MNHEY and CDR2 is SVGAGI. CDR3 length: 15 amino acids.

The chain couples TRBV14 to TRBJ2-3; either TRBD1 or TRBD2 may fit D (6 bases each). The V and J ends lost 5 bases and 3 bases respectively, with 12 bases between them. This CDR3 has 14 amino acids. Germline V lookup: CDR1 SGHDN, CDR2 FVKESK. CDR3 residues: CASSSWGATDTQYF. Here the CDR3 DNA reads TGTGCCAGCAGCTCGTGGGGGGCGACAGATACGCAGTATTTT.

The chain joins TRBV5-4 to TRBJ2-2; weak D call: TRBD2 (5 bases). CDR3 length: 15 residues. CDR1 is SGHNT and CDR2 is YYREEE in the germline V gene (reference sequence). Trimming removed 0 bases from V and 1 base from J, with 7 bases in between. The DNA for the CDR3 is TGTGCCAGCAGCTTGGCCAGCGGGAACACCGGGGAGCTGTTTTTT. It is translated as CASSLASGNTGELFF.

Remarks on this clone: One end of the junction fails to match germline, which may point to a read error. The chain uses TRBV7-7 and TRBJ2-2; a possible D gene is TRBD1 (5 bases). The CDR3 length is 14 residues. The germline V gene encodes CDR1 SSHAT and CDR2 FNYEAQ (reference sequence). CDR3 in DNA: TGTGCTAGCAGCTTAGACAGATTCGGCGGGGAGCTGTTTTTT. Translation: CASSLDRFGGELFF.

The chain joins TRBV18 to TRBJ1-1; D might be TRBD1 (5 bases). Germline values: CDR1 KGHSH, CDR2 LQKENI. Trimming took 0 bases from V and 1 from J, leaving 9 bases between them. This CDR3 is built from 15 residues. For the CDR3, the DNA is TGTGCCAGCTCACCACCGGATACAGGGAACACTGAAGCTTTCTTT. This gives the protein CASSPPDTGNTEAFF.

The CDR3 DNA follows: TGTGCCAGTAGTGGGCCAGGGGGCGATTCACCCCTCCACTTT. The encoded protein is CASSGPGGDSPLHF. This chain links TRBV19 with TRBJ1-6; TRBD1 aligns across 8 bases. CDR3 length equals 14 residues. CDR1 and CDR2 (germline): LNHDA, SQIVND (reference sequence). The junction had 5 bases not matched to a gene; V was cut back by 5 bases and J by 8 bases.

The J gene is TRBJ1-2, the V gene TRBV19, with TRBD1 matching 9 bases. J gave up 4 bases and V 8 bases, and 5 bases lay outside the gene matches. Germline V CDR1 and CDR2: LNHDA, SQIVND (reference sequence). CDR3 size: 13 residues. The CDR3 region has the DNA TGTGCCAGTCAACCGGGACAGGGCTATGGCTACACCTTC. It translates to CASQPGQGYGYTF.

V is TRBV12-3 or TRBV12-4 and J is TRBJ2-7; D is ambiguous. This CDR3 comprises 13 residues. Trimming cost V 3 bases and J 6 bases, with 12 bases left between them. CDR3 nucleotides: TGTGCCAGCAGTTTTGGCAGCTCGTCCGAGCAGTACTTC. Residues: CASSFGSSSEQYF.

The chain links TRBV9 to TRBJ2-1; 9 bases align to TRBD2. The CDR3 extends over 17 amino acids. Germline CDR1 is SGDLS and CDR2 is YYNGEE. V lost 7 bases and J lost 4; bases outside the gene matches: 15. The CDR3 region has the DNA TGTGCCAGCTCGAGAGAGGGTGCTAGCGGGAAGTACAATGAGCAGTTCTTC. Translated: CASSREGASGKYNEQFF.

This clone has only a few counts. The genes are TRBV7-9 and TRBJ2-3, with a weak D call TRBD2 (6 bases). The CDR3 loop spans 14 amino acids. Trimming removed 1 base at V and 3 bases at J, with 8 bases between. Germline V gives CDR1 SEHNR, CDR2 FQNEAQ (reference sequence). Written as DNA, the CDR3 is TGTGCCAGCAGCTTAGAGGAGGGGACAGATACGCAGTATTTT. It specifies CASSLEEGTDTQYF.

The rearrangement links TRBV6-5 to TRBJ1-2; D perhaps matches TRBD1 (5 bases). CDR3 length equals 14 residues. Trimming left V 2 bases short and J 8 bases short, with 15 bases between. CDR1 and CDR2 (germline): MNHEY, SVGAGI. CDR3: CASSYGRRVKGYTF. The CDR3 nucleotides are TGTGCCAGCAGTTACGGGCGCAGGGTAAAGGGCTACACCTTC.

CDR3 loop: CASSLGTGVGNEQFF. The CDR3 nucleotides are TGTGCCAGCAGCTTGGGGACAGGGGTCGGCAATGAGCAGTTCTTC. The chain employs TRBV5-4 and TRBJ2-1, with 9 bases identical to TRBD1. J gave up 6 bases and V 0 bases, and 4 bases lay outside the gene matches. Germline V gene lookup returns CDR1 SGHNT and CDR2 YYREEE (reference sequence). The CDR3 contains 15 residues.

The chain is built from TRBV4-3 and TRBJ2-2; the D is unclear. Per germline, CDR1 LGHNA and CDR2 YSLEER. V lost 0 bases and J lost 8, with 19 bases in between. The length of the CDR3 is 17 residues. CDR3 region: CASSQDPTPVGLGELFF. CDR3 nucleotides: TGCGCCAGCAGCCAAGATCCGACTCCTGTTGGGTTGGGGGAGCTGTTTTTT.